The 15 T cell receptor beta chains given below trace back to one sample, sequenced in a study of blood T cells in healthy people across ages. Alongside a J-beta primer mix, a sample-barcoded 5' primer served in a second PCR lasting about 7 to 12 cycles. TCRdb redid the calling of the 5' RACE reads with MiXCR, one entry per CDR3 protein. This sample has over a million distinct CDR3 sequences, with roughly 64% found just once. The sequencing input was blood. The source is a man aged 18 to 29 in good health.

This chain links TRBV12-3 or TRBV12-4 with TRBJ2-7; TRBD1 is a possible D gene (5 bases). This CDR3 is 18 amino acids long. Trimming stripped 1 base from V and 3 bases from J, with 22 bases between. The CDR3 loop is CASSLVHGAAPSRYEQYF. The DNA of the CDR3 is TGTGCCAGCAGTTTAGTCCATGGGGCGGCACCCTCACGCTACGAGCAGTACTTC.

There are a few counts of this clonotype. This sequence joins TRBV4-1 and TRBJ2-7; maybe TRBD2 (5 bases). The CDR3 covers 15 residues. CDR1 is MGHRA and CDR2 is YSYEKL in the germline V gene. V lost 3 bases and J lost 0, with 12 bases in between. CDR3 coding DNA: TGCGCCAGCAGCCACCAGGACGGAGGCTCCTACGAGCAGTACTTC. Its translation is CASSHQDGGSYEQYF.

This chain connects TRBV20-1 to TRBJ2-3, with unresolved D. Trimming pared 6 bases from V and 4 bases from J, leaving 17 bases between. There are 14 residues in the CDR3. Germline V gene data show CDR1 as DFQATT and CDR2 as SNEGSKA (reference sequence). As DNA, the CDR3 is TGCAGTGCCCTAGATGGGGTACGCGCAGATACGCAGTATTTT. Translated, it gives CSALDGVRADTQYF.

CDR3 coding DNA: TGTGCCAGCAGCCCACACAGGGGGAACACTGAAGCTTTCTTT. Residues: CASSPHRGNTEAFF. This sequence joins TRBV7-2 and TRBJ1-1, with 7 positions matching TRBD1. The germline V gene has CDR1 SGHTA and CDR2 FQGNSA. Germline trimming cut 5 bases from V and 1 base from J; bases unmatched to any gene: 4. The CDR3 extends over 14 amino acids. Filled out from reference TRBV7-2 and TRBJ1-1, the complete variable domain reads GAGVSQSPSNKVTEKGKDVELRCDPISGHTALYWYRQSLGQGLEFLIYFQGNSAPDKSGLPSDRFSAERTGGSVSTLTIQRTQQEDSAVYLCASSPHRGNTEAFFGQGTRLTVV.

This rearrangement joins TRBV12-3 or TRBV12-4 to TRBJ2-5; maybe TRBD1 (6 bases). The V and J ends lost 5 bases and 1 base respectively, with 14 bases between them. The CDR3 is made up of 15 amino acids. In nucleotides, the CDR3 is TGTGCCAGCAGTCGGGTCCGGACAGTCCAAGAGACCCAGTACTTC. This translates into CASSRVRTVQETQYF.

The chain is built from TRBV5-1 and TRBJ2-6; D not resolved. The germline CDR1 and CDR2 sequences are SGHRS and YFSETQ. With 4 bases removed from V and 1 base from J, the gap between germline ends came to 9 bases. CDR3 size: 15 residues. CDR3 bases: TGCGCCAGCAGCATGCAGCAATCTGGGGCCAACGTCCTGACTTTC. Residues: CASSMQQSGANVLTF.

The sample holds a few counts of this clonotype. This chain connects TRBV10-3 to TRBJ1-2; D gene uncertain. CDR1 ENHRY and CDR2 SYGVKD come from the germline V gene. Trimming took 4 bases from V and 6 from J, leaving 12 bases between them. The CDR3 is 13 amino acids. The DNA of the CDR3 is TGTGCCATCAGTGTGGGCGTAGAGGATGGCTACACCTTC. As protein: CAISVGVEDGYTF.

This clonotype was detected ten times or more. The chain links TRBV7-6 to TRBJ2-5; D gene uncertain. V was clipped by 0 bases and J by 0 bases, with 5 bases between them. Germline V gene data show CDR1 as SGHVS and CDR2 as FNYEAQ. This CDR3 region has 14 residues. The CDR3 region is CASSLAGYQETQYF. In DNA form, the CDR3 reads TGTGCCAGCAGCTTAGCAGGGTACCAAGAGACCCAGTACTTC. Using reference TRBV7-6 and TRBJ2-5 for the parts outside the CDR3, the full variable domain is GAGVSQSPRYKVTKRGQDVALRCDPISGHVSLYWYRQALGQGPEFLTYFNYEAQQDKSGLPNDRFSAERPEGSISTLTIQRTEQRDSAMYRCASSLAGYQETQYFGPGTRLLVL.

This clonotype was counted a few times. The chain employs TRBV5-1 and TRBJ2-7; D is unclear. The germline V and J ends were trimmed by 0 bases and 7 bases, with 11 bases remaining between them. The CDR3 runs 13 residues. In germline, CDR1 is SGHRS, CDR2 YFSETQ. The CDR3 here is CASSLGGFEEQYF. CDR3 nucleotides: TGCGCCAGCAGCTTGGGTGGTTTTGAGGAGCAGTACTTC.

The CDR3 here is CSARAGADTEAFF. DNA of the CDR3: TGCAGTGCTAGGGCGGGGGCGGACACTGAAGCTTTCTTT. V gene TRBV20-1 combines with J gene TRBJ1-1; tentative D call: TRBD1 (6 bases). The ends were cut back, 3 bases at V and 3 bases at J, with 11 bases in the middle. Germline V lookup: CDR1 DFQATT, CDR2 SNEGSKA (reference sequence). This CDR3 contains 13 residues.

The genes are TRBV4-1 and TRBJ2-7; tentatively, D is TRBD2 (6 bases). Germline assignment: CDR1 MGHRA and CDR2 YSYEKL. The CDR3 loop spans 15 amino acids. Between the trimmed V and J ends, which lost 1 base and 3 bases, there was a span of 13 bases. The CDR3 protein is CASSQVRLEGYEQYF. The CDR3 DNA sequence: TGCGCCAGCAGCCAAGTGAGACTAGAAGGCTACGAGCAGTACTTC.

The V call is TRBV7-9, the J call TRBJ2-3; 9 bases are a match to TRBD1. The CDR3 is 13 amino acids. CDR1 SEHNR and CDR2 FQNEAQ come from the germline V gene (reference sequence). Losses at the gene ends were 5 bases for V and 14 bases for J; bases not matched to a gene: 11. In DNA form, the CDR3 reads TGTGCCAGCAGCCCCCGGGACAGGGTAGTCGTGTATTTT. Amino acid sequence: CASSPRDRVVVYF.

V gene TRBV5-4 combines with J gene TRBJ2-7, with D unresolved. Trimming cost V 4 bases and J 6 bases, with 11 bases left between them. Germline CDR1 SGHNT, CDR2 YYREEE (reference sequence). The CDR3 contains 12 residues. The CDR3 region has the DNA TGTGCCAGCAGCGCAGGAAAGACCGAGCAGTACTTC. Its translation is CASSAGKTEQYF.

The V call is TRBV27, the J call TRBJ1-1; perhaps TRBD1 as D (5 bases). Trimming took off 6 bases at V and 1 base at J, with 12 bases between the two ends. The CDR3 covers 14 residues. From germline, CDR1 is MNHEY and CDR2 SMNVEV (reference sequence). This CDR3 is CASSLSRGNTEAFF. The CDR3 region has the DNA TGTGCCAGCAGCTTAAGTAGGGGGAACACTGAAGCTTTCTTT.

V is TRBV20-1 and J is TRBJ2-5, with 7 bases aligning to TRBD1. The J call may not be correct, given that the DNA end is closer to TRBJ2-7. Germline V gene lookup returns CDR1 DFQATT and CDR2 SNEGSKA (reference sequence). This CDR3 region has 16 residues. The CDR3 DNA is TGCAGTGCTAGAGACTATACAGGGGCATCGAGCTACGAGCAGTACTTC. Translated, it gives CSARDYTGASSYEQYF.